The following is a T cell receptor (beta chain) sequence with its context. The CDR3 totals 11 residues. Germline CDR1 is DFQATT and CDR2 is SNEGSKA (reference sequence). The ends were cut back, 5 bases at V and 5 bases at J, with 9 bases in the middle. Clones were read by immunoSEQ multiplex PCR, and TCRdb kept only the in-frame ones, dropping some. The table includes about 200,000 clones, 89% detected once. This sample is drawn from a study of blood T cell repertoires in COVID-19. Participant-reported clinical history was the basis for cohort assignment. The J gene is TRBJ1-2, the V gene TRBV20-1; D is ambiguous. The material sequenced was PBMCs or T cells enriched from blood (not recorded which). This TCR came from a woman aged 18 to 35 who had recovered from COVID-19. This CDR3 is CSAQAGYGYTF. The CDR3 DNA sequence: TGCAGTGCTCAGGCGGGATATGGCTACACCTTC.